Following are 27 T cell receptor beta chains from one sample sequenced in a study of cytomegalovirus exposure and HLA in healthy donors. TCRdb's copy holds only in-frame clones and misses some; the assay was immunoSEQ multiplex PCR. The sample yields 90,000 to 150,000 clones, 80% to 90% seen once. The material sequenced was PBMCs. The receptors were sampled from a man between 18 and 29 years old in good health and CMV-seropositive.

This chain links TRBV4-3 with TRBJ1-1, with TRBD1 as a possible D gene (6 bases). From germline, CDR1 is LGHNA and CDR2 YSLEER. The CDR3 has 13 residues. V lost 7 bases and J lost 1, with 10 bases in between. CDR3 DNA sequence: TGCGCCAGCAAAGGGACAACGAACACTGAAGCTTTCTTT. Protein sequence: CASKGTTNTEAFF.

V and J are TRBV4-1 and TRBJ1-5, with D uncertain. Per germline, CDR1 MGHRA and CDR2 YSYEKL. V was trimmed by 0 bases and J by 5 bases, leaving 8 bases between them. This CDR3 has 14 residues. CDR3 sequence (DNA): TGCGCCAGCAGCCAAGATCGGGAGGATCAGCCCCAGCATTTT. Protein sequence: CASSQDREDQPQHF.

The chain is built from TRBV28 and TRBJ1-2; possibly TRBD1 for D (6 bases). CDR1 is MDHEN, CDR2 SYDVKM, per germline. V shed 5 bases and J shed 6 bases, with 19 bases lying between them. This CDR3 region has 15 residues. The CDR3 loop is CASSPTGPPGNGYTF. In DNA form, the CDR3 reads TGTGCCAGCAGTCCTACAGGGCCCCCAGGGAATGGCTACACCTTC.

The chain combines TRBV6-6 with TRBJ2-1; weak D call: TRBD2 (6 bases). Germline V CDR1 and CDR2: MNHNY, SVGAGI (reference sequence). Trimming cost V 5 bases and J 2 bases, with 7 bases left between them. This CDR3 has 13 amino acids. CDR3 residues: CASSRGTYNEQFF. The CDR3 coding sequence is TGTGCCAGCAGTCGGGGGACCTACAATGAGCAGTTCTTC.

The chain recombines TRBV27 with TRBJ2-1, with 9 bases matching TRBD1. CDR3 length: 15 residues. Germline CDR1 is MNHEY and CDR2 is SMNVEV (reference sequence). V shed 5 bases and J 6 bases; nucleotides not matched to a gene: 8. CDR3 DNA sequence: TGTGCCAGCAGTCCGGGGACAGGGTGGGTCAATGAGCAGTTCTTC. It specifies CASSPGTGWVNEQFF.

The V and J genes are TRBV18 and TRBJ2-7; 7 bases are a match to TRBD1. The CDR3 is 14 amino acids. The junction had 6 bases not matched to a gene; V was cut back by 5 bases and J by 2 bases. The V gene's germline CDR1 is KGHSH and CDR2 LQKENI. Written as DNA, the CDR3 is TGTGCCAGCTCATATGACAGGGAAGCCTACGAGCAGTACTTC. This translates into CASSYDREAYEQYF.

The chain is built from TRBV7-2 and TRBJ1-2, with TRBD1 as a possible D gene (6 bases). With 5 bases removed from V and 8 bases from J, the gap between germline ends came to 21 bases. The CDR3 is made up of 15 amino acids. The germline V gene encodes CDR1 SGHTA and CDR2 FQGNSA. CDR3 sequence: CASSRNKNRVEGYTF. The CDR3 DNA reads as TGTGCCAGCAGCCGAAACAAAAACAGGGTTGAGGGCTACACCTTC.

The V call is TRBV2, the J call TRBJ2-1, with 7 bases that match TRBD1. J lost 5 bases, V lost 7 bases, and 5 bases had no gene match. This CDR3 is built from 13 residues. Germline CDR1 SNHLY, CDR2 FYNNEI. The CDR3: CASTQGQNNEQFF. The DNA for the CDR3 is TGTGCCAGCACCCAGGGACAGAACAATGAGCAGTTCTTC.

The chain is built from TRBV14 and TRBJ2-1, with 10 bases lining up with TRBD2. Per the germline V gene, CDR1 is SGHDN and CDR2 is FVKESK. The length of the CDR3 is 17 residues. The V segment lost 1 base and the J segment 5 bases; nucleotides outside the gene matches: 8. CDR3 protein: CASSQGRGLAGDNEQFF. In nucleotides, the CDR3 is TGTGCCAGCAGCCAAGGTCGCGGGCTAGCGGGGGACAATGAGCAGTTCTTC.

This rearrangement joins TRBV5-1 to TRBJ2-7; possibly TRBD1 for D (6 bases). Trimming pared 0 bases from V and 3 bases from J, leaving 13 bases between. The CDR3 contains 15 residues. Germline CDR1 SGHRS, CDR2 YFSETQ. The CDR3 coding sequence is TGCGCCAGCAGCTTGGATCAGGGGAGAAACTACGAGCAGTACTTC. Translation: CASSLDQGRNYEQYF.

The V call is TRBV5-1, the J call TRBJ1-1, with TRBD1 as a possible D gene (5 bases). Trimming removed 0 bases from V and 7 bases from J, with 16 bases in between. Germline assignment: CDR1 SGHRS and CDR2 YFSETQ. The length of the CDR3 is 15 residues. The DNA of the CDR3 is TGCGCCAGCAGCTTGGATAGACAAGGGGACTATGAAGCTTTCTTT. Translation: CASSLDRQGDYEAFF.

This clone has a single count. This sequence joins TRBV6-4 and TRBJ2-1; TRBD2 aligns across 15 bases. V shed 4 bases and J 4 bases; nucleotides not matched to a gene: 8. Germline CDR1 reads MRHNA; CDR2 reads SNTAGT. This CDR3 is built from 18 residues. CDR3 loop: CASSAGTSGGYVYNEQFF. Written as DNA, the CDR3 is TGTGCCAGCAGTGCCGGGACTAGCGGGGGGTACGTTTACAATGAGCAGTTCTTC.

J is TRBJ1-4 and V is TRBV4-3, with a weak D call TRBD1 (6 bases). V was pared by 1 base and J by 6 bases, with 15 bases between. The CDR3 runs 16 residues. Germline V gives CDR1 LGHNA, CDR2 YSLEER. The CDR3 DNA reads as TGCGCCAGCAGCCAAGGTAACGGCAGGGGTGATGAAAAACTGTTTTTT. Translating gives CASSQGNGRGDEKLFF.

The CDR3 is CASSWGTGSNQPQHF. The CDR3 nucleotides read TGCGCCAGCAGCTGGGGGACTGGTAGCAATCAGCCCCAGCATTTT. This chain joins TRBV5-1 and TRBJ1-5; a weak D match, TRBD1 (5 bases). The CDR3 is 15 residues long. V gave up 3 bases and J gave up 0 bases, with 10 bases separating them. Germline lookup yields CDR1 SGHRS and CDR2 YFSETQ.

The chain couples TRBV5-6 to TRBJ2-1; TRBD1 matches at 8 bases. Germline trimming cut 4 bases from V and 5 bases from J; bases unmatched to any gene: 11. This CDR3 has 16 amino acids. The germline V gene has CDR1 SGHDT and CDR2 YYEEEE. CDR3 bases: TGTGCCAGCAGCGGGGGGACAGGAGCCAGGGACAATGAGCAGTTCTTC. Its protein is CASSGGTGARDNEQFF.

The chain recombines TRBV10-2 with TRBJ2-7, with a tentative D call TRBD2 (5 bases). This CDR3 region has 12 residues. V was shortened by 3 bases and J by 4 bases, with 7 bases between the two germline ends. Germline CDR1 reads WSHSY; CDR2 reads SAAADI. The CDR3 loop reads CASSDEGYEQYF. Written as DNA, the CDR3 is TGCGCCAGCAGTGACGAGGGTTACGAGCAGTACTTC.

This clone is a singleton in its sample. The chain combines TRBV7-2 with TRBJ1-5; D is uncertain. There are 16 residues in the CDR3. V shed 1 base and J shed 4 bases, with 14 bases lying between them. Looked up from germline, CDR1 is SGHTA and CDR2 is FQGNSA. The CDR3 spells CASSLDEAESNQPQHF. DNA of the CDR3: TGTGCCAGCAGCTTAGATGAAGCGGAATCTAATCAGCCCCAGCATTTT.

The V and J genes are TRBV2 and TRBJ2-6, with TRBD1 matching 7 bases. The CDR3 extends over 15 amino acids. V was clipped by 6 bases and J by 2 bases; unmatched bases: 4. Germline V gives CDR1 SNHLY, CDR2 FYNNEI. CDR3 region: CASSTTGAGANVLTF. CDR3 in DNA: TGTGCCAGCAGCACAACAGGGGCTGGGGCCAACGTCCTGACTTTC.

About this clone: A junction end diverges from the germline sequence, so it may reflect a read error. The chain combines TRBV29-1 with TRBJ1-1, with D possibly being TRBD1 (5 bases). Germline CDR1 SQVTM, CDR2 ANQGSEA. CDR3 size: 11 residues. The CDR3 sequence is CSVLTVTGAFF. CDR3 bases: TGCAGCGTTCTGACAGTAACTGGAGCTTTCTTT.

This chain links TRBV6-5 with TRBJ2-7; D possibly corresponds to TRBD1 (5 bases). The V and J ends lost 3 bases and 4 bases respectively, with 13 bases between them. In germline, CDR1 is MNHEY, CDR2 SVGAGI. The CDR3 extends over 14 amino acids. The DNA of the CDR3 is TGTGCCAGCAGTTATAATACAGGACCTTACGAGCAGTACTTC. This sequence encodes CASSYNTGPYEQYF.

The genes are TRBV4-3 and TRBJ1-5; D unclear. The CDR3 has 15 amino acids. CDR1 and CDR2 from the germline V gene are LGHNA and YSLEER. Between the trimmed V and J ends, which lost 1 base and 6 bases, there was a span of 13 bases. CDR3 coding DNA: TGCGCCAGCAGCCAAGGTACGATAGGCGGTCAGCCCCAGCATTTT. Translation gives CASSQGTIGGQPQHF.

V is TRBV6-5 and J is TRBJ1-1; tentatively, D is TRBD1 (5 bases). The germline V gene encodes CDR1 MNHEY and CDR2 SVGAGI. CDR3 length: 13 amino acids. Trimming left V 4 bases short and J 7 bases short, with 13 bases between. As DNA, the CDR3 is TGTGCCAGCAGTTTTTTCCAGGGTGTTGAAGCTTTCTTT. As protein: CASSFFQGVEAFF.

The chain combines TRBV2 with TRBJ1-5, with D possibly matching TRBD1 (5 bases). CDR1 is SNHLY, CDR2 FYNNEI, per germline. The CDR3 sequence is 13 residues long. V lost 6 bases and J lost 5, with 11 bases in between. CDR3 residues: CASSYTGDQPQHF. DNA for the CDR3: TGTGCCAGCAGCTATACAGGTGATCAGCCCCAGCATTTT.

The chain links TRBV14 to TRBJ1-1; maybe TRBD1 (6 bases). The V and J ends lost 5 bases and 1 base respectively, with 8 bases between them. The CDR3 loop spans 13 amino acids. The V gene's germline CDR1 is SGHDN and CDR2 FVKESK. The CDR3 DNA sequence: TGTGCCAGCAGCGAACAGGGGAACACTGAAGCTTTCTTT. Its translation: CASSEQGNTEAFF. Together with reference TRBV14 and TRBJ1-1, the CDR3 gives the full variable domain: EAGVTQFPSHSVIEKGQTVTLRCDPISGHDNLYWYRRVMGKEIKFLLHFVKESKQDESGMPNNRFLAERTGGTYSTLKVQPAELEDSGVYFCASSEQGNTEAFFGQGTRLTVV.

This rearrangement joins TRBV5-1 to TRBJ1-1; 7 nucleotides match TRBD1. CDR3 length equals 14 residues. V trimming: 2 bases; J trimming: 4 bases; junction bases outside the gene matches: 5. Germline assignment: CDR1 SGHRS and CDR2 YFSETQ. In DNA, the CDR3 is TGCGCCAGCAGCTTACGACAGGGTCCCACTGAAGCTTTCTTT. It translates to CASSLRQGPTEAFF.

There are a few counts of this clone. The chain uses TRBV5-1 and TRBJ1-5, with D perhaps TRBD1 (6 bases). The CDR3 consists of 15 residues. CDR1 is SGHRS, CDR2 YFSETQ, per germline. V was shortened by 3 bases and J by 4 bases, with 14 bases between the two germline ends. DNA of the CDR3: TGCGCCAGCAGCTCGGATGGACAGCCAAATCAGCCCCAGCATTTT. As protein: CASSSDGQPNQPQHF.

V usage is TRBV28 and J usage is TRBJ2-1; 8 bases fit TRBD2. The CDR3 is 15 amino acids. Germline CDR1 MDHEN, CDR2 SYDVKM. With 10 bases clipped from V and 4 bases from J, the junction kept 12 bases outside the gene matches. CDR3 nucleotides: TGTGCCATCAGCGGAGGCGGGGGGCCTTACAATGAGCAGTTCTTC. Amino acid sequence: CAISGGGGPYNEQFF.